One and the same sample provided the 21 T cell receptor beta chains below, sequenced in a study of post-analysis software for immune sequencing data. Overall study findings and caveats: Patients showed TRBV5-6, TRBV5-1 and TRBV20-1 among five TRBV segments more frequent than in controls.

For these TCRs, the target antigens are not known. The library was made from cDNA and included unique molecular identifiers. Each CDR3 protein gets one entry after TCRdb re-called the PCR reads with MiXCR. The sample comprises roughly 870,000 distinct CDR3 sequences, approximately 53% of which are singletons, and approximately 4.2% rests with the top ten. Sequencing was performed on blood. The receptor source for this set is a girl under 18 with multiple sclerosis.

The chain carries TRBV15 and TRBJ2-5, with 7 bases matching TRBD2. V shed 1 base, J shed 1 base, and the junction held 3 bases outside the gene matches. CDR1 is LNHNV, CDR2 YYDKDF, per germline (reference sequence). This CDR3 has 15 residues. This CDR3 reads CATSRGLAVQETQYF. In DNA, the CDR3 is TGTGCCACCAGCAGAGGGCTAGCGGTCCAAGAGACCCAGTACTTC.

The chain carries TRBV29-1 and TRBJ2-3, with D unclear. V was cut by 7 bases and J by 1 base, with 9 bases left in between. The germline gives CDR1 SQVTM, CDR2 ANQGSEA. CDR3 size: 12 residues. The CDR3 sequence is CSAWFRTDTQYF. The CDR3 DNA reads as TGCAGCGCTTGGTTCCGCACAGATACGCAGTATTTT.

The chain carries TRBV9 and TRBJ2-7; no clear D gene. The CDR3 covers 14 residues. Trimming left V 1 base short and J 1 base short, with 9 bases between. Looked up from germline, CDR1 is SGDLS and CDR2 is YYNGEE. CDR3 nucleotides: TGTGCCAGCAGCGTAACGACGGATTCCTACGAGCAGTACTTC. It yields the protein CASSVTTDSYEQYF.

In regard to this clonotype: At one boundary the junction diverges from the germline segment, which might be a read error. The CDR3 sequence is CAGREGPKAMAGANVLTF. As DNA, the CDR3 is TGTGCCGGCAGGGAAGGGCCCAAGGCTATGGCTGGGGCCAACGTCCTGACTTTC. This chain joins TRBV7-9 and TRBJ2-6; D may be TRBD1 (5 bases). The CDR3 consists of 18 residues. The germline CDR1 and CDR2 sequences are SEHNR and FQNEAQ (reference sequence). The full variable domain, its missing parts supplied by reference TRBV7-9 and TRBJ2-6, is DTGVSQNPRHKITKRGQNVTFRCDPISEHNRLYWYRQTLGQGPEFLTYFQNEAQLEKSRLLSDRFSAERPKGSFSTLEIQRTEQGDSAMYLCAGREGPKAMAGANVLTFGAGSRLTVL.

This clonotype was observed a handful of times. The J gene is TRBJ2-5, the V gene TRBV7-9; TRBD1 agrees at 9 bases. CDR3 size: 16 residues. CDR1 and CDR2 (germline): SEHNR, FQNEAQ (reference sequence). V shed 4 bases and J 3 bases; nucleotides not matched to a gene: 9. The CDR3 sequence: CASSSVAGQGKETQYF. The CDR3, as DNA: TGTGCCAGCAGCTCCGTGGCAGGACAGGGGAAAGAGACCCAGTACTTC.

This clonotype has just a few counts. The rearrangement joins TRBV18 to TRBJ2-6; TRBD1 matches 7 bases. CDR1 is KGHSH and CDR2 is LQKENI in the germline V gene. J was trimmed by 1 base and V by 2 bases; bases with no gene match: 8. The CDR3 length is 18 residues. The CDR3 region has the DNA TGTGCCAGCTCACCATATCCAGGGGGATCATCTGGGGCCAACGTCCTGACTTTC. This codes for CASSPYPGGSSGANVLTF.

The CDR3 DNA sequence: TGCAGCGGTGACAATTGGGGGTCTGGCTACGAGCAGTACTTC. It yields the protein CSGDNWGSGYEQYF. J is TRBJ2-1 and V is TRBV29-1; D is tentatively TRBD1 or TRBD2 (5 bases each). The DNA matches TRBJ2-7 better at its end, which makes the J call doubtful. This CDR3 contains 14 residues. Per the germline V gene, CDR1 is SQVTM and CDR2 is ANQGSEA.

This chain links TRBV12-3 or TRBV12-4 with TRBJ2-7, with 11 nucleotides matching TRBD2. V shed 1 base and J 2 bases; nucleotides not matched to a gene: 7. This CDR3 is 17 amino acids long. The CDR3 coding sequence is TGTGCCAGCAGTTTAGGACTAGCGGGACACTTGACCTACGAGCAGTACTTC. Its translation is CASSLGLAGHLTYEQYF.

The V and J genes are TRBV20-1 and TRBJ1-2; weak D call: TRBD1 (5 bases). Trimming left V 0 bases short and J 8 bases short, with 16 bases between. CDR1 is DFQATT, CDR2 SNEGSKA, per germline (reference sequence). CDR3 length: 14 amino acids. In nucleotides, the CDR3 is TGCAGTGCTAGAGAGATCCTAGGGGCCGGCGGCTACACCTTC. It is translated as CSAREILGAGGYTF.

As to this clonotype: A read error may produce the germline difference seen at one junction end. V gene TRBV5-1 combines with J gene TRBJ1-1; the D is unclear. The CDR3 is made up of 13 amino acids. Germline loops: CDR1 SGHRS, CDR2 YFSETQ. CDR3 loop: CASGSDKNTEAFF. CDR3 sequence (DNA): TGCGCCAGCGGATCCGACAAGAACACTGAGGCTTTCTTT. Variable domain in full (rest from reference TRBV5-1 and TRBJ1-1): KAGVTQTPRYLIKTRGQQVTLSCSPISGHRSVSWYQQTPGQGLQFLFEYFSETQRNKGNFPGRFSGRQFSNSRSEMNVSTLELGDSALYLCASGSDKNTEAFFGQGTRLTVV.

This clonotype has only a few counts. The J gene is TRBJ1-6, the V gene TRBV29-1; no clear D gene. Trimming removed 4 bases at V and 0 bases at J, with 4 bases between. The CDR3 covers 13 residues. Germline V lookup: CDR1 SQVTM, CDR2 ANQGSEA. CDR3 amino acids: CSVASSYNSPLHF. The CDR3 bases are TGCAGCGTTGCCAGCTCCTATAATTCACCCCTCCACTTT.

This clonotype showed up just once. The chain links TRBV4-1 to TRBJ2-1; 9 bases map to TRBD2. CDR3 length equals 16 residues. Losses at the gene ends were 0 bases for V and 6 bases for J; bases not matched to a gene: 6. Looked up from germline, CDR1 is MGHRA and CDR2 is YSYEKL. For the CDR3, the DNA is TGCGCCAGCAGCCAAGATAGCGGGAGTAGGGGCAATGAGCAGTTCTTC. This translates into CASSQDSGSRGNEQFF.

The genes are TRBV5-1 and TRBJ1-4; 7 bases line up with TRBD1. Germline loops: CDR1 SGHRS, CDR2 YFSETQ. This CDR3 spans 14 amino acids. The V gene end was trimmed by 7 bases and the J gene end by 6 bases; junction bases not matched to a gene: 9. The CDR3 reads CASSPGQPYEKLFF. The CDR3 DNA reads as TGCGCCAGCTCACCGGGACAGCCTTATGAAAAACTGTTTTTT.

The V and J genes are TRBV11-3 and TRBJ2-3, with unresolved D. The germline V and J ends were trimmed by 4 bases and 5 bases, with 10 bases remaining between them. Germline V gene sequence: CDR1 SGHNT, CDR2 YENEEA. The CDR3 extends over 13 amino acids. In nucleotides, the CDR3 is TGTGCCAGCAGCTCTCGTATCGGAGATACGCAGTATTTT. Its protein is CASSSRIGDTQYF.

This clonotype was picked up a small number of times. The chain is built from TRBV15 and TRBJ2-3, with D perhaps TRBD2 (5 bases). The CDR3 totals 12 residues. V was trimmed by 0 bases and J by 11 bases, leaving 9 bases between them. Germline loops: CDR1 LNHNV, CDR2 YYDKDF (reference sequence). The CDR3 bases are TGTGCCACCAGCAGAGATGCGGGCGTGCAGTATTTT. Translated: CATSRDAGVQYF.

The chain employs TRBV5-1 and TRBJ2-5; TRBD1 aligns across 9 bases. CDR3 size: 16 residues. CDR1 SGHRS and CDR2 YFSETQ come from the germline V gene. Unmatched junction bases numbered 9, after V lost 3 bases and J lost 3 bases. CDR3 in DNA: TGCGCCAGCAGCTGGGGCTGGAGGGACAGGGAAGAGACCCAGTACTTC. This translates into CASSWGWRDREETQYF.

The J gene is TRBJ1-2, the V gene TRBV5-1; D is ambiguous. Looked up from germline, CDR1 is SGHRS and CDR2 is YFSETQ. CDR3 length equals 13 residues. V lost 2 bases and J lost 2, with 7 bases in between. The CDR3 nucleotides read TGCGCCAGCAGCTTTGACGACAACTATGGCTACACCTTC. This sequence encodes CASSFDDNYGYTF.

Worth noting for this clonotype: At one end the junction does not follow the germline gene, possibly because of a read error. The gene calls are TRBV10-3 and TRBJ2-5; TRBD2 aligns across 7 bases. The length of the CDR3 is 15 residues. CDR1 ENHRY and CDR2 SYGVKD come from the germline V gene. Here the CDR3 reads CAISEESSGKETRYF. The DNA of the CDR3 is TGTGCCATCAGTGAGGAGTCTAGCGGAAAGGAGACCCGGTACTTC.

The chain carries TRBV25-1 and TRBJ1-2; 9 nucleotides line up with TRBD1. Germline values: CDR1 MGHDK, CDR2 SYGVNS. The CDR3 extends over 14 amino acids. With V trimmed by 2 bases and J by 7 bases, 5 bases remained unmatched. CDR3 sequence reads: CASSETGGASGYTF. The CDR3 DNA reads TGTGCCAGCAGTGAAACAGGGGGCGCATCTGGCTACACCTTC.

This clonotype was counted only a few times. The chain has TRBV10-3 and TRBJ2-7; D is possibly TRBD1 or TRBD2 (6 bases each). The DNA matches TRBJ2-5 better at its end, which makes the J call doubtful. This CDR3 has 13 residues. Looked up from germline, CDR1 is ENHRY and CDR2 is SYGVKD. The CDR3 reads CAISLRGGETQYF. In DNA, the CDR3 is TGTGCCATCAGCTTGAGAGGGGGGGAGACCCAGTACTTC.

The chain recombines TRBV24-1 with TRBJ2-5; D may be TRBD1 (5 bases). With 3 bases removed from V and 5 bases from J, the gap between germline ends came to 18 bases. Germline V lookup: CDR1 KGHDR, CDR2 SFDVKD. The CDR3 is made up of 16 amino acids. The CDR3 sequence is CATSDPTQVPGETQYF. CDR3 DNA: TGTGCCACCAGTGATCCAACACAGGTCCCCGGGGAGACCCAGTACTTC.